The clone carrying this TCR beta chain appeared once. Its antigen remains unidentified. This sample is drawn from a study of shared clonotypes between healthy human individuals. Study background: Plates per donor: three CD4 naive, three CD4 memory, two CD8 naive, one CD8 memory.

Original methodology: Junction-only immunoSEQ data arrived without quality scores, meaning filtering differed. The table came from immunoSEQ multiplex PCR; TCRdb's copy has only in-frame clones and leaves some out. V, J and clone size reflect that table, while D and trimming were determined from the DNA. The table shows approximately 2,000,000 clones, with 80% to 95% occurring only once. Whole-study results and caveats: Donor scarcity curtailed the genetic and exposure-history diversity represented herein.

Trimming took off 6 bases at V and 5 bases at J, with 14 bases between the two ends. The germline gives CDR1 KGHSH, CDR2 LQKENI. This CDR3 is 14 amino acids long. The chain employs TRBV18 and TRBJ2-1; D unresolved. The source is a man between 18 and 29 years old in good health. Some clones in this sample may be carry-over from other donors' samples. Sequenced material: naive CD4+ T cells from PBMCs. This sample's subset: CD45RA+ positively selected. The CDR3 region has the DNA TGTGCCAGCTCCCCCCGATTCGGCGACAATGAGCAGTTCTTC. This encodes CASSPRFGDNEQFF.